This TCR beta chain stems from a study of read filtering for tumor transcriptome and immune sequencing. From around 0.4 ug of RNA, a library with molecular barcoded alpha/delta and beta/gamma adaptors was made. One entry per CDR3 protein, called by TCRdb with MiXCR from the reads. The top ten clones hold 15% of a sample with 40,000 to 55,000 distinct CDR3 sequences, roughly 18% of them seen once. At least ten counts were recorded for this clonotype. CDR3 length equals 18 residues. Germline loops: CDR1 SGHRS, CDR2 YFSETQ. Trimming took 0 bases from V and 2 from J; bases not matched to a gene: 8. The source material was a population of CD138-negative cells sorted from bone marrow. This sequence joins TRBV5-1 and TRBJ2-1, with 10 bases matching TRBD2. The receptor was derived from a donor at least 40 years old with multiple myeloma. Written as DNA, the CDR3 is TGCGCCAGCAGCTTGGCCCCCACTAGCGGGACCGCCTACAATGAGCAGTTCTTC. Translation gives CASSLAPTSGTAYNEQFF.